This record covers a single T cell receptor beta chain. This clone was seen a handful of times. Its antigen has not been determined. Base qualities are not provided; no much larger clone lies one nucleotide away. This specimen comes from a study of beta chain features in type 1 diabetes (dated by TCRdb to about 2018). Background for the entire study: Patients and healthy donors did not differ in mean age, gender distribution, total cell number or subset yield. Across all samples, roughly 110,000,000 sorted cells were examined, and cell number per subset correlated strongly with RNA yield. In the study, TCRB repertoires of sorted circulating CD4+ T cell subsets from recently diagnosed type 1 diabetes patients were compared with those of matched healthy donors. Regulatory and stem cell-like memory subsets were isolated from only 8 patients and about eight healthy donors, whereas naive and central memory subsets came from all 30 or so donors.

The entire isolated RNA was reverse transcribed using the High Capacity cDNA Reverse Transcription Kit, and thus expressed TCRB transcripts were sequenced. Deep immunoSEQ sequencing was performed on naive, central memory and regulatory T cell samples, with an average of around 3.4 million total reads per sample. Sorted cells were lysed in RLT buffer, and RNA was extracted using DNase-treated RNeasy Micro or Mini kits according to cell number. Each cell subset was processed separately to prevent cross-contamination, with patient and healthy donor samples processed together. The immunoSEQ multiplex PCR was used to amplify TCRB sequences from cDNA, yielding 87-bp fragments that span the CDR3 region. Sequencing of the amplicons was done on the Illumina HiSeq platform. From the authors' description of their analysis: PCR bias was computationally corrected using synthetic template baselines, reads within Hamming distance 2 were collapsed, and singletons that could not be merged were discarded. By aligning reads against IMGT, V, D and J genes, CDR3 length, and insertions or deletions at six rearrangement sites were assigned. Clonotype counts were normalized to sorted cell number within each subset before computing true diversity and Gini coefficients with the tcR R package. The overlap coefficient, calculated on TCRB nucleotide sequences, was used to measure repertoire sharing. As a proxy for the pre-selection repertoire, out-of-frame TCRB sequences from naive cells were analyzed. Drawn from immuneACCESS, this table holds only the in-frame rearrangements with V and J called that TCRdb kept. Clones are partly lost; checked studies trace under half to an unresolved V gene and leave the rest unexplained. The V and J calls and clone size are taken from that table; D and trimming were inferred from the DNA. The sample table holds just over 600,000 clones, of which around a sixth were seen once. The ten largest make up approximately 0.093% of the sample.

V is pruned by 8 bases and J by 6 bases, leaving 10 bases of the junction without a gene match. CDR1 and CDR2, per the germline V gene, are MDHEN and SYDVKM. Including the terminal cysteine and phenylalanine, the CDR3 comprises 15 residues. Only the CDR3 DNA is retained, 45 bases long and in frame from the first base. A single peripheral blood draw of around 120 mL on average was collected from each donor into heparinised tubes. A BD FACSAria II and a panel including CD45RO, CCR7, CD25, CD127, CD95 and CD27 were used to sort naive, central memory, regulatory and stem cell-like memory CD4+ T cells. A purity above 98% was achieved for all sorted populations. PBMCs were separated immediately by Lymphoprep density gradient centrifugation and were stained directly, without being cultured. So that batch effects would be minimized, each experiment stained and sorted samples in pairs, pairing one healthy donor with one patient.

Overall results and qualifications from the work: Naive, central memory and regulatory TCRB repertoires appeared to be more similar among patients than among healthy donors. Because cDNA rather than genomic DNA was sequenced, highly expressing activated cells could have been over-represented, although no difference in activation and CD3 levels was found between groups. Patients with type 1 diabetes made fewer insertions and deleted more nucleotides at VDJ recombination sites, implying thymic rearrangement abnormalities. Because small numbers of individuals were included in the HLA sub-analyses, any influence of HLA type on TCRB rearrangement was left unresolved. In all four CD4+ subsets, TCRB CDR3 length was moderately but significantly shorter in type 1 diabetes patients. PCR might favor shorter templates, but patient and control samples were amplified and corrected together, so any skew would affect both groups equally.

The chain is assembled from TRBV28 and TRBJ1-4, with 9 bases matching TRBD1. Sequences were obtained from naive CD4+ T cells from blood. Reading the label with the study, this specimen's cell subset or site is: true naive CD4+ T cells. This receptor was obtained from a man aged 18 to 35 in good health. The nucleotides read TGTGCCAGCGGACTACCGGGACAGGGTCATGAAAAACTGTTTTTT. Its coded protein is CASGLPGQGHEKLFF.